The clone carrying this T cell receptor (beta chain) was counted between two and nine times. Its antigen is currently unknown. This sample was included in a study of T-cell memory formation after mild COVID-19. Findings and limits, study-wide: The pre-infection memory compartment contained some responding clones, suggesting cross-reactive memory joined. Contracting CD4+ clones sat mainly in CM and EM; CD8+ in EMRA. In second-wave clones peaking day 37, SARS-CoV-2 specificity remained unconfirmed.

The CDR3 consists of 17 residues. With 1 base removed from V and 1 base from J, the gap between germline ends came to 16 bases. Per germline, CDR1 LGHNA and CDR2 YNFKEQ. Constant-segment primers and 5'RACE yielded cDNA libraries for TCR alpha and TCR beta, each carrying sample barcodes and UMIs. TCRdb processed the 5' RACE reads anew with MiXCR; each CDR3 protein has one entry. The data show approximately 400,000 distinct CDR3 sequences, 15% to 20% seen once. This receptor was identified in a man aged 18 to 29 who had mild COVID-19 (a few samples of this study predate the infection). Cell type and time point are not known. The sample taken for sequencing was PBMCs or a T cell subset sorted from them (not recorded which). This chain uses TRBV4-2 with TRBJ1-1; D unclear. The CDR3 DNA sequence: TGTGCCAGCAGCCAAGGCTTCCGTGTCAGTCAGAACACTGAAGCTTTCTTT. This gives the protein CASSQGFRVSQNTEAFF.